A single sample gave rise to the 18 T cell receptor beta chains below, sequenced in a study of T cell responses to AZD1222 COVID-19 vaccine. TCRdb's copy holds only in-frame clones and misses some; the assay was immunoSEQ multiplex PCR. Of approximately 70,000 clones in the sample, 75% to 85% were seen once. The source was peripheral blood, collected on day 0 of AZD1222 vaccination. Every receptor here comes from an adult in good health.

This clone is labeled as medium-sized. This chain links TRBV4-1 with TRBJ2-2; 8 nucleotides line up with TRBD2. The V and J ends lost 0 bases and 9 bases, in that order; junction bases with no gene match: 12. Germline V gene lookup returns CDR1 MGHRA and CDR2 YSYEKL. CDR3 length: 17 residues. The CDR3 region is CASSQESAGGGQRELFF. In nucleotides, the CDR3 is TGCGCCAGCAGCCAAGAATCGGCGGGGGGCGGCCAGCGGGAGCTGTTTTTT.

V is TRBV7-3 and J is TRBJ2-1, with D possibly TRBD1 on 5 matching bases. This CDR3 has 15 amino acids. Germline lookup yields CDR1 SGHTA and CDR2 FQGTGA. Trimming removed 1 base from V and 8 bases from J, with 15 bases in between. CDR3 protein: CASSLSFTGADEQFF. CDR3 coding DNA: TGTGCCAGCAGCTTAAGTTTCACAGGAGCCGATGAGCAGTTCTTC.

V is TRBV9 and J is TRBJ1-2, with 7 bases aligning to TRBD1. V lost 0 bases and J lost 8; bases outside the gene matches: 4. Germline CDR1 reads SGDLS; CDR2 reads YYNGEE. The CDR3 consists of 13 residues. CDR3 nucleotides: TGTGCCAGCAGCGTAGTACAGGGGCAAGGCTACACCTTC. Residues: CASSVVQGQGYTF.

The rearrangement links TRBV7-9 to TRBJ2-3, with 11 bases fitting TRBD2. The length of the CDR3 is 16 residues. The V gene end was trimmed by 3 bases and the J gene end by 2 bases; junction bases not matched to a gene: 4. The germline V gene has CDR1 SEHNR and CDR2 FQNEAQ (reference sequence). CDR3 loop: CASSLSSGGTTDTQYF. The CDR3 DNA reads as TGTGCCAGCAGCTTGTCTAGCGGGGGGACCACAGATACGCAGTATTTT.

This clone is a singleton in its sample. J is TRBJ1-1 and V is TRBV21-1; TRBD1 is the table's D call, not checked against the DNA. TRBV21-1 is tagged as a pseudogene. The CDR3 length is 14 residues. CDR3 bases: TGTGCCAGCAGTTTACGGCTTGGGCACACTGAAGCTTTCTTT. This encodes CASSLRLGHTEAFF.

This clone appeared a single time. The rearrangement links TRBV6-5 to TRBJ2-7, with TRBD1 identical over 7 bases. The CDR3 totals 14 residues. V was pared by 7 bases and J by 3 bases, with 9 bases of the junction left unmatched. Germline V CDR1 and CDR2: MNHEY, SVGAGI. The CDR3 DNA sequence: TGTGCCAGCATCCCGGACAGGACCAACTACGAGCAGTACTTC. It encodes CASIPDRTNYEQYF.

V gene TRBV10-3 combines with J gene TRBJ1-6, with TRBD1 matching 7 bases. CDR3 length equals 15 residues. The V and J ends lost 2 bases and 4 bases, in that order; junction bases with no gene match: 2. CDR1 and CDR2 from the germline V gene are ENHRY and SYGVKD. The CDR3 reads CAISEGTAYNSPLHF. Written as DNA, the CDR3 is TGTGCCATCAGTGAGGGGACAGCATATAATTCACCCCTCCACTTT.

V is TRBV19 and J is TRBJ2-2; the D is unclear. This CDR3 spans 15 amino acids. Trimming removed 0 bases at V and 2 bases at J, with 7 bases between. The germline V gene has CDR1 LNHDA and CDR2 SQIVND (reference sequence). The DNA of the CDR3 is TGTGCCAGTAGTATAGAAGGCGTAAACACCGGGGAGCTGTTTTTT. Protein sequence: CASSIEGVNTGELFF.

The rearrangement joins TRBV12-3 or TRBV12-4 to TRBJ2-1; D is undetermined. V lost 2 bases and J lost 5, with 4 bases in between. This CDR3 is built from 12 residues. This CDR3 reads CASSLLNNEQFF. The DNA of the CDR3 is TGTGCCAGCAGTTTACTAAACAATGAGCAGTTCTTC.

The V and J genes are TRBV30 and TRBJ2-1, with 7 positions matching TRBD2. The V and J ends lost 0 bases and 3 bases, in that order; junction bases with no gene match: 5. The germline CDR1 and CDR2 sequences are GTSNPN and SVGIG (reference sequence). This CDR3 is 15 amino acids long. The CDR3 DNA reads as TGTGCCTGGAGTGTGGGCGGGGGACTCTACAATGAGCAGTTCTTC. Protein sequence: CAWSVGGGLYNEQFF.

This chain links TRBV5-6 with TRBJ1-2; no firm D call. V lost 0 bases, J lost 5 bases, and 14 bases lay in between. From germline, CDR1 is SGHDT and CDR2 YYEEEE. The CDR3 has 15 amino acids. DNA of the CDR3: TGTGCCAGCAGCTTGGTTGAGGGCATGGGGTATGGCTACACCTTC. This sequence encodes CASSLVEGMGYGYTF.

CDR3 residues: CASSDPSWGGEKLFF. DNA of the CDR3: TGTGCCAGCAGTGACCCTTCTTGGGGTGGGGAAAAACTGTTTTTT. The chain uses TRBV6-1 and TRBJ1-4; D gene ambiguous. The V end lost 3 bases, the J end lost 8 bases, and 16 bases lay between the germline ends. The CDR3 loop spans 15 amino acids. CDR1 is MNHNS and CDR2 is SASEGT in the germline V gene.

Only a few counts were recorded for this clone. V gene TRBV27 combines with J gene TRBJ2-1; D may be TRBD2 (6 bases). V lost 7 bases and J lost 7, with 26 bases in between. This CDR3 has 17 residues. The V gene's germline CDR1 is MNHEY and CDR2 SMNVEV (reference sequence). The CDR3 protein is CASILSWATSPHNEQFF. CDR3 coding DNA: TGTGCCAGCATCTTAAGCTGGGCTACTAGCCCCCATAATGAGCAGTTCTTC.

The chain has TRBV21-1 and TRBJ1-2. TRBV21-1 is recorded as a pseudogene. The CDR3 runs 14 residues. CDR3 in amino acids: CASSSTYGFWGYTF. CDR3 nucleotide sequence: TGTGCCAGCAGCTCTACCTACGGATTCTGGGGCTACACCTTC.

The chain has TRBV19 and TRBJ2-1; D tentatively reads TRBD1 or TRBD2 (5 bases each). Germline lookup yields CDR1 LNHDA and CDR2 SQIVND (reference sequence). This CDR3 is built from 16 residues. Trimming shortened V by 3 bases and J by 0 bases, and 12 bases separated the two germline ends. The CDR3 protein is CASSISGPGSYNEQFF. CDR3 DNA: TGTGCCAGTAGTATCTCGGGGCCGGGCTCCTACAATGAGCAGTTCTTC.

The chain recombines TRBV7-6 with TRBJ2-3; 14 bases are a match to TRBD2. CDR3 length: 18 residues. Germline V gene data show CDR1 as SGHVS and CDR2 as FNYEAQ. V lost 5 bases, J lost 0 bases, and 7 bases stayed unmatched. The CDR3 coding sequence is TGTGCCAGCAGCGGAGCCGGGACTAGCGGGAGAAGCACAGATACGCAGTATTTT. Protein product: CASSGAGTSGRSTDTQYF.

This clone was counted once. The rearrangement uses TRBV12-2 and TRBJ2-7; the D call of TRBD1 is as the table states it, not checked on the DNA. TRBV12-2 is a pseudogene. This CDR3 contains 17 residues. The CDR3 loop is CASRYRQGTGTSYEQYF. The CDR3 coding sequence is TGTGCAAGTCGCTATCGACAGGGGACGGGGACCTCCTACGAGCAGTACTTC.

This rearrangement joins TRBV6-6 to TRBJ1-2; 10 nucleotides line up with TRBD1. Per the germline V gene, CDR1 is MNHNY and CDR2 is SVGAGI (reference sequence). With 0 bases clipped from V and 4 bases from J, the junction kept 2 bases outside the gene matches. This CDR3 contains 15 residues. CDR3 loop: CASSYSGQGTYGYTF. In DNA form, the CDR3 reads TGTGCCAGCAGTTACTCGGGACAGGGGACCTATGGCTACACCTTC.